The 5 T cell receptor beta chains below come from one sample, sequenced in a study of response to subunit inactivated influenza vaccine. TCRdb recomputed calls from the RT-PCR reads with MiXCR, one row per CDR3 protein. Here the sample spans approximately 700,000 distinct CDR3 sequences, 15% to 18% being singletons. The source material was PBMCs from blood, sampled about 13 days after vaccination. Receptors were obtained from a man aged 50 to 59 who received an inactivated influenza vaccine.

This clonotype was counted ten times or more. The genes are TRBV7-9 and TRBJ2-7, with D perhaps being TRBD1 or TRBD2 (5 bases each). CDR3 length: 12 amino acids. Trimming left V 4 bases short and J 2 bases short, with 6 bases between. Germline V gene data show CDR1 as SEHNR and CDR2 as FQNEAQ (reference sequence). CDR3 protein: CASSWDAYEQYF. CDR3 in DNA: TGTGCCAGCAGCTGGGACGCCTACGAGCAGTACTTC.

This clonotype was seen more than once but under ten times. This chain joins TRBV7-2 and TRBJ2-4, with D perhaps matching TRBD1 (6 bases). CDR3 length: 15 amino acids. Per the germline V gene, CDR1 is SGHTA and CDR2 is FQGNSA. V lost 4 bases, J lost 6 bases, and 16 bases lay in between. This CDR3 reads CASSSRGDRTNIQYF. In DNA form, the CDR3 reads TGTGCCAGCAGCTCGCGTGGTGACAGGACAAACATTCAGTACTTC.

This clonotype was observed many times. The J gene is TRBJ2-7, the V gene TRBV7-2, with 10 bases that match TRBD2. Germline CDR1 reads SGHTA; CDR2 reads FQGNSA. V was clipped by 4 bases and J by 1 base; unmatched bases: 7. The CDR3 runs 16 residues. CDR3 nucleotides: TGTGCCAGCAGCTCCAAAGGAGCGGGAGGGTCCTACGAGCAGTACTTC. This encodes CASSSKGAGGSYEQYF.

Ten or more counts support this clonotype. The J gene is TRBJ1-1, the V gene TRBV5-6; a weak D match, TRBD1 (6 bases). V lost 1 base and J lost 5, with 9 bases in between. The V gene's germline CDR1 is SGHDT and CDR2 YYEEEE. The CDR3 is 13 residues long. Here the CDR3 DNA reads TGTGCCAGCAGCTTGAAGGGGGAAACTGAAGCTTTCTTT. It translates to CASSLKGETEAFF.

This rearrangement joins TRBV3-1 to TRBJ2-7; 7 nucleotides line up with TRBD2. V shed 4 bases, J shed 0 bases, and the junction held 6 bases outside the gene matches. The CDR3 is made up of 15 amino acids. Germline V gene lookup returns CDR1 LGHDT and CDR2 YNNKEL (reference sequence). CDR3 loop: CASSPALASSYEQYF. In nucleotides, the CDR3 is TGTGCCAGCAGCCCAGCACTAGCGAGCTCCTACGAGCAGTACTTC.